This T cell receptor (beta chain) was found in a study of cytomegalovirus exposure and HLA in healthy donors. Study-wide results and caveats: Other equally common chains were less clonally expanded than HLA-associated TCR beta chains, a later analysis showed.

Primers: 60 Vbeta forward and 13 Jbeta reverse. Sequencing used immunoSEQ multiplex PCR; TCRdb keeps in-frame clones, though not all of them. The table has about 150,000 clones, approximately 79% seen once. On this clone itself: Its antigen is as yet unknown.

The V gene's germline CDR1 is SGHAT and CDR2 FQNNGV. The CDR3 runs to 14 residues. With 1 base removed from V and 14 bases from J, the gap between germline ends came to 18 bases. This receptor was obtained from a woman aged 45-60 years in good health and CMV-seropositive. The V and J genes are TRBV11-2 and TRBJ1-3, with D possibly matching TRBD1 (5 bases). Sequencing was carried out using PBMCs. The CDR3 here is CASSLVHGPGVVYF. The CDR3 DNA reads as TGTGCCAGCAGCTTAGTCCACGGGCCGGGGGTTGTATATTTT.